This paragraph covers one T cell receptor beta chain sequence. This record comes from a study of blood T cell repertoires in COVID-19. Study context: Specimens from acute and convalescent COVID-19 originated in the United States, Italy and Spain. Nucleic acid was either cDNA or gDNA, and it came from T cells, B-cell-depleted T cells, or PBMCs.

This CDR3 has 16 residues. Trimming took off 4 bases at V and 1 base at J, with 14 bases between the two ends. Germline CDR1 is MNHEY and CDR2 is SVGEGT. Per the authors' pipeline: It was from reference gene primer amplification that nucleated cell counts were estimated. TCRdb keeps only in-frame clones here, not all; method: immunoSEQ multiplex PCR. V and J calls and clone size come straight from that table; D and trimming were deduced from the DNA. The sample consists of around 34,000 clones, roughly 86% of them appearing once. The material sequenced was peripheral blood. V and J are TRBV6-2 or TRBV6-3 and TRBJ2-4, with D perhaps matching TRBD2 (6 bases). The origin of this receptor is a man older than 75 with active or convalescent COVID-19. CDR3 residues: CASSSYGSGAKNIQYF. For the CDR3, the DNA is TGTGCCAGCAGTTCCTACGGGAGTGGGGCCAAAAACATTCAGTACTTC.